This TCR beta chain is from a study of T cell changes during pregnancy in multiple sclerosis. The assay was immunoSEQ multiplex PCR, and TCRdb's table has in-frame clones only and misses some. The sample holds approximately 88,000 clones; around 92% are singletons and the top ten take roughly 2.7%. The CDR3 has 16 residues. Trimming at V came to 2 bases and at J to 5 bases, leaving 9 bases not matched to a gene. Germline values: CDR1 MNHNY, CDR2 SVGAGI (reference sequence). Material: peripheral blood, obtained in the first trimester of pregnancy. The chain recombines TRBV6-6 with TRBJ1-5; TRBD1 agrees at 7 bases. This clonotype originated in a female donor with multiple sclerosis, enrolled in a pregnancy study. The CDR3 DNA follows: TGTGCCAGCAGTTACCCCAGGGGACAGCTTTATCAGCCCCAGCATTTT. It yields the protein CASSYPRGQLYQPQHF.